This T cell receptor (beta chain) was obtained from a study of blood T cells in healthy people across ages. General study points: No one knew whether donors had CMV, which possibly confounded expanded clonotype changes.

Per-sample yields of isolated PBMCs were at least 6 million. Per sample, no less than 6 micrograms of total RNA were extracted. Combining a sample-barcoded 5' primer with a J-beta primer mix, a second PCR ran for roughly 6 to 12 cycles. Via MiXCR, TCRdb re-called the 5' RACE reads, giving one row per CDR3 protein. The sample holds roughly 680,000 distinct CDR3 sequences, about 51% seen once. A note on this clonotype: Its antigen is undetermined.

CDR1 SQVTM and CDR2 ANQGSEA come from the germline V gene. The CDR3 covers 14 residues. The trim removed 7 bases at V and 2 bases at J, leaving 4 bases unmatched. V usage is TRBV29-1 and J usage is TRBJ2-2, with TRBD2 matching over 10 bases. The origin of this receptor is a woman of 80 years or more in good health. Source material: blood. CDR3 loop: CSARTSGNTGELFF. The DNA of the CDR3 is TGCAGCGCCCGGACTAGCGGTAACACCGGGGAGCTGTTTTTT.